Listed below are T cell receptor beta chains from one sample, sequenced in a study of lymphopenia after photon versus proton radiotherapy. Here immunoSEQ multiplex PCR was the method, and the copy in TCRdb shows in-frame clones only, minus some. Seen here are approximately 170,000 clones, about nine tenths observed once, and the top ten hold around 4.7%. The specimen was peripheral blood, collected from a patient treated with photon-based radiotherapy. The receptors come from a man aged 50-60 years with gastric cancer. CDR3s include the opening cysteine and the closing phenylalanine or tryptophan. A D gene is named only where the DNA matches it firmly. Size is stated for part of the rows, as once, few or many counts, or as a class when the clone is expanded.

CDR3aa: CASSYSPAPEYGYTF
CDR3nt: TGTGCCAGCAGTTACTCGCCTGCCCCGGAGTATGGCTACACCTTC
j_gene: TRBJ1-2
len: 15
abundance: -
d_gene: -
v_gene: TRBV6-5

CDR3aa: CASSLDRSGANVLTF
CDR3nt: TGTGCCAGCAGTTTGGACAGGTCTGGGGCCAACGTCCTGACTTTC
j_gene: TRBJ2-6
len: 15
abundance: -
d_gene: TRBD1
v_gene: TRBV6-5

CDR3aa: CASTPGLAGNTGELFF
CDR3nt: TGTGCCAGCACCCCGGGACTAGCGGGGAACACCGGGGAGCTGTTTTTT
j_gene: TRBJ2-2
len: 16
abundance: -
d_gene: TRBD2
v_gene: TRBV6-6

CDR3aa: CASRTPEGATEAFF
CDR3nt: TGTGCCAGCAGGACCCCCGAGGGGGCGACTGAAGCTTTCTTT
j_gene: TRBJ1-1
len: 14
abundance: once
d_gene: TRBD1
v_gene: TRBV6-1

CDR3aa: CASSESSSADEQFF
CDR3nt: TGTGCCAGCAGTGAATCTAGCAGCGCAGATGAGCAGTTCTTC
j_gene: TRBJ2-1
len: 14
abundance: -
d_gene: -
v_gene: TRBV6-4

CDR3aa: CASSLSTTSGRPYEQYF
CDR3nt: TGTGCCAGCAGTTTATCCACTACTAGCGGGAGGCCCTACGAGCAGTACTTC
j_gene: TRBJ2-7
len: 17
abundance: -
d_gene: TRBD2
v_gene: TRBV28

CDR3aa: CASSYSRTGATEAFF
CDR3nt: TGTGCCAGCAGTTACTCGAGGACAGGGGCCACTGAAGCTTTCTTT
j_gene: TRBJ1-1
len: 15
abundance: -
d_gene: TRBD1
v_gene: TRBV6-5

CDR3aa: CASSQEGAGGNTIYF
CDR3nt: TGCGCCAGCAGCCAAGAAGGCGCGGGGGGAAACACCATATATTTT
j_gene: TRBJ1-3
len: 15
abundance: -
d_gene: -
v_gene: TRBV4-1

CDR3aa: CASSIGEATEAFF
CDR3nt: TGTGCCAGTAGTATAGGGGAGGCCACTGAAGCTTTCTTT
j_gene: TRBJ1-1
len: 13
abundance: -
d_gene: -
v_gene: TRBV19

CDR3aa: CASSLRSLRQSRANVLTF
CDR3nt: TGTGCCAGCAGTCTGCGTAGCTTACGACAAAGTCGGGCCAACGTCCTGACTTTC
j_gene: TRBJ2-6
len: 18
abundance: -
d_gene: -
v_gene: TRBV6-9

CDR3aa: CASSVGGVETQYF
CDR3nt: TGTGCCAGCAGCGTAGGGGGTGTAGAGACCCAGTACTTC
j_gene: TRBJ2-5
len: 13
abundance: -
d_gene: -
v_gene: TRBV9

CDR3aa: CASSLAYYEQYF
CDR3nt: TGTGCCAGCAGCTTGGCGTACTACGAGCAGTACTTC
j_gene: TRBJ2-7
len: 12
abundance: few
d_gene: -
v_gene: TRBV5-4

CDR3aa: CASSYFPRRTGGHEQYF
CDR3nt: TGTGCCAGCAGTTACTTTCCACGCCGGACAGGGGGCCACGAGCAGTACTTC
j_gene: TRBJ2-7
len: 17
abundance: -
d_gene: TRBD1
v_gene: TRBV27

CDR3aa: CASSLTGPLGEKLFF
CDR3nt: TGTGCCAGCTCACTCACCGGCCCTCTTGGCGAAAAACTGTTTTTT
j_gene: TRBJ1-4
len: 15
abundance: -
d_gene: -
v_gene: TRBV18

CDR3aa: CASSLAVDRGQNEQFF
CDR3nt: TGTGCCAGCAGCTTAGCTGTGGACAGGGGGCAGAATGAGCAGTTCTTC
j_gene: TRBJ2-1
len: 16
abundance: -
d_gene: TRBD1
v_gene: TRBV7-2

CDR3aa: CASRDGTGRTEAFF
CDR3nt: TGTGCCAGCAGGGACGGGACAGGGAGGACTGAAGCTTTCTTT
j_gene: TRBJ1-1
len: 14
abundance: -
d_gene: TRBD1
v_gene: TRBV6-5

CDR3aa: CAWKAGSATYNSPLHF
CDR3nt: TGTGCCTGGAAAGCAGGATCGGCGACCTATAATTCACCCCTCCACTTT
j_gene: TRBJ1-6
len: 16
abundance: -
d_gene: -
v_gene: TRBV30

CDR3aa: CASTTGGNTGELFF
CDR3nt: TGTGCCAGCACCACGGGGGGGAACACCGGGGAGCTGTTTTTT
j_gene: TRBJ2-2
len: 14
abundance: -
d_gene: TRBD2
v_gene: TRBV6-5

CDR3aa: CASSLDLGTSGSYEQYF
CDR3nt: TGTGCCAGCAGCTTAGATTTGGGGACTAGCGGGAGCTACGAGCAGTACTTC
j_gene: TRBJ2-7
len: 17
abundance: -
d_gene: TRBD2
v_gene: TRBV11-2

CDR3aa: CAWSKGLAVTDTQYF
CDR3nt: TGTGCCTGGAGTAAGGGACTAGCAGTCACAGATACGCAGTATTTT
j_gene: TRBJ2-3
len: 15
abundance: -
d_gene: TRBD2
v_gene: TRBV30

CDR3aa: CASSPLVSWEDPYNEQFF
CDR3nt: TGTGCCAGCAGCCCTCTAGTCTCGTGGGAGGATCCATACAATGAGCAGTTCTTC
j_gene: TRBJ2-1
len: 18
abundance: -
d_gene: -
v_gene: TRBV7-2

CDR3aa: CAISDPGTVSGNTIYF
CDR3nt: TGTGCCATCAGTGACCCTGGGACAGTCTCTGGAAACACCATATATTTT
j_gene: TRBJ1-3
len: 16
abundance: -
d_gene: TRBD1
v_gene: TRBV10-3

CDR3aa: CASSPKLADTQYF
CDR3nt: TGTGCCAGCAGCCCGAAACTAGCGGATACGCAGTATTTT
j_gene: TRBJ2-3
len: 13
abundance: -
d_gene: TRBD2
v_gene: TRBV7-9

CDR3aa: CAINKAAQGTDYGYTF
CDR3nt: TGTGCCATCAATAAAGCAGCACAGGGTACGGACTATGGCTACACCTTC
j_gene: TRBJ1-2
len: 16
abundance: once
d_gene: -
v_gene: TRBV10-3

CDR3aa: CATSREGKGNTEAFF
CDR3nt: TGTGCCACCAGCAGAGAGGGCAAGGGGAACACTGAAGCTTTCTTT
j_gene: TRBJ1-1
len: 15
abundance: -
d_gene: -
v_gene: TRBV15

CDR3aa: CASSETGFYEQYF
CDR3nt: TGTGCCAGCAGCGAAACAGGGTTCTACGAGCAGTACTTC
j_gene: TRBJ2-7
len: 13
abundance: once
d_gene: -
v_gene: TRBV6-1

CDR3aa: CASSPQELSGNTIYF
CDR3nt: TGTGCCAGCTCACCGCAGGAGCTCTCTGGAAACACCATATATTTT
j_gene: TRBJ1-3
len: 15
abundance: -
d_gene: -
v_gene: TRBV18

CDR3aa: CASSLGSGGNEQFF
CDR3nt: TGTGCCAGCAGCTTAGGATCGGGGGGAAATGAGCAGTTCTTC
j_gene: TRBJ2-1
len: 14
abundance: -
d_gene: TRBD2
v_gene: TRBV7-6